A selection of T cell receptor beta chains follows, all from one sample in a study of cytomegalovirus exposure and HLA in healthy donors. Measured with immunoSEQ multiplex PCR; TCRdb has only the in-frame clones, and not every one. The repertoire holds around 140,000 clones, with 70% to 80% as singletons. The specimen was PBMCs. The source is a man aged 35 to 55 in good health and CMV-seropositive. Each CDR3 is given with its conserved first and last residue. A D gene is named only where the DNA matches it firmly. Only part of the rows carry a size: once, few, many, or a class if the clone is expanded.

V gene: TRBV5-4; clone size: NA; CDR3 length: 18; D gene: TRBD2; J gene: TRBJ2-7; CDR3 DNA: TGTGCCAGCAGCCAGGGACTAGCGGGGAGTGGGTCTGGGTACGAGCAGTACTTC; CDR3 protein: CASSQGLAGSGSGYEQYF
V gene: TRBV5-1; clone size: NA; CDR3 length: 15; D gene: NA; J gene: TRBJ2-5; CDR3 DNA: TGCGCCAGCAGCTGGGGACTGGGGGTCCAAGAGACCCAGTACTTC; CDR3 protein: CASSWGLGVQETQYF
V gene: TRBV7-9; clone size: NA; CDR3 length: 16; D gene: TRBD2; J gene: TRBJ2-2; CDR3 DNA: TGTGCCAGCAGCCCAAGGGGACTAGCGAACACCGGGGAGCTGTTTTTT; CDR3 protein: CASSPRGLANTGELFF
V gene: TRBV7-2; clone size: NA; CDR3 length: 15; D gene: NA; J gene: TRBJ2-1; CDR3 DNA: TGTGCCAGCAGCTTAGGGGGCACCTCCTACAATGAGCAGTTCTTC; CDR3 protein: CASSLGGTSYNEQFF
V gene: TRBV7-9; clone size: NA; CDR3 length: 15; D gene: NA; J gene: TRBJ2-7; CDR3 DNA: TGTGCCAGCAGCTCATCGACAGAAGTCGTTTACGAGCAGTACTTC; CDR3 protein: CASSSSTEVVYEQYF
V gene: TRBV5-1; clone size: NA; CDR3 length: 15; D gene: TRBD2; J gene: TRBJ2-2; CDR3 DNA: TGCGCCAGCAGCCCGACTAGCGGGACGACCGGGGAGCTGTTTTTT; CDR3 protein: CASSPTSGTTGELFF
V gene: TRBV5-5; clone size: NA; CDR3 length: 14; D gene: TRBD1; J gene: TRBJ2-7; CDR3 DNA: TGTGCCAGCAGCTTCGGACAGGCGTCCTACGAGCAGTACTTC; CDR3 protein: CASSFGQASYEQYF
V gene: TRBV5-1; clone size: NA; CDR3 length: 16; D gene: NA; J gene: TRBJ1-4; CDR3 DNA: TGCGCCAGCAAACGGGAACCGGGGGCAACTAATGAAAAACTGTTTTTT; CDR3 protein: CASKREPGATNEKLFF
V gene: TRBV15; clone size: NA; CDR3 length: 12; D gene: NA; J gene: TRBJ1-4; CDR3 DNA: TGTGCCACCGGCGGTTTAAATGAAAAACTGTTTTTT; CDR3 protein: CATGGLNEKLFF
V gene: TRBV5-5; clone size: NA; CDR3 length: 14; D gene: NA; J gene: TRBJ1-5; CDR3 DNA: TGTGCCAGCAGCTTGGGGAGTAGCAATCAGCCCCAGCATTTT; CDR3 protein: CASSLGSSNQPQHF
V gene: TRBV5-6; clone size: NA; CDR3 length: 11; D gene: NA; J gene: TRBJ2-3; CDR3 DNA: TGTGCCAGCAGCTCTACAGATACGCAGTATTTT; CDR3 protein: CASSSTDTQYF
V gene: TRBV14; clone size: NA; CDR3 length: 15; D gene: TRBD2; J gene: TRBJ2-7; CDR3 DNA: TGTGCCAGCAGCCATACTAGCGGGGTTTCCTACGAGCAGTACTTC; CDR3 protein: CASSHTSGVSYEQYF
V gene: TRBV28; clone size: few; CDR3 length: 14; D gene: TRBD1; J gene: TRBJ1-3; CDR3 DNA: TGTGCCAGCAGAGATACAGGGGGCAGAAACACCATATATTTT; CDR3 protein: CASRDTGGRNTIYF
V gene: TRBV28; clone size: NA; CDR3 length: 15; D gene: NA; J gene: TRBJ1-5; CDR3 DNA: TGTGCCAGCAGTTTATCCGCCAGCGGGAATCAGCCCCAGCATTTT; CDR3 protein: CASSLSASGNQPQHF
V gene: TRBV6-1; clone size: NA; CDR3 length: 12; D gene: NA; J gene: TRBJ1-2; CDR3 DNA: TGTGCCAGCAGTCGGGAGGGGTATGGCTACACCTTC; CDR3 protein: CASSREGYGYTF
V gene: TRBV28; clone size: NA; CDR3 length: 14; D gene: NA; J gene: TRBJ2-7; CDR3 DNA: TGTGCCAGCAGCCTTAGCGGAGAGAGCTACGAGCAGTACTTC; CDR3 protein: CASSLSGESYEQYF
V gene: TRBV7-9; clone size: NA; CDR3 length: 15; D gene: TRBD2; J gene: TRBJ2-1; CDR3 DNA: TGTGCCAGCAGCTATAGCGGGGGTGACTACAATGAGCAGTTCTTC; CDR3 protein: CASSYSGGDYNEQFF
V gene: TRBV2; clone size: NA; CDR3 length: 14; D gene: TRBD2; J gene: TRBJ2-7; CDR3 DNA: TGTGCCAGCACAGAGACTAGCGGGATGTACGAGCAGTACTTC; CDR3 protein: CASTETSGMYEQYF
V gene: TRBV10-2; clone size: NA; CDR3 length: 14; D gene: NA; J gene: TRBJ2-2; CDR3 DNA: TGCGCCAGCAGTGTAGGAGTGAACACCGGGGAGCTGTTTTTT; CDR3 protein: CASSVGVNTGELFF
V gene: TRBV29-1; clone size: NA; CDR3 length: 12; D gene: NA; J gene: TRBJ1-4; CDR3 DNA: TGCAGCGCCCAGGACAGATTTGAAAAACTGTTTTTT; CDR3 protein: CSAQDRFEKLFF
V gene: TRBV19; clone size: NA; CDR3 length: 19; D gene: TRBD2; J gene: TRBJ2-2; CDR3 DNA: TGTGCCAGTAGTATAGGAGTGAGTAGCGGGAGACGGAAAACCGGGGAGCTGTTTTTT; CDR3 protein: CASSIGVSSGRRKTGELFF
V gene: TRBV2; clone size: once; CDR3 length: 15; D gene: TRBD2; J gene: TRBJ2-7; CDR3 DNA: TGTGCCAGCAGGTGGACTAGCTATAGGTCCCCCGAGCAGTACTTC; CDR3 protein: CASRWTSYRSPEQYF
V gene: TRBV6-1; clone size: once; CDR3 length: 13; D gene: TRBD1; J gene: TRBJ1-6; CDR3 DNA: TGTGCCAGTACCGGGACAGTAAATTCACCCCTCCACTTT; CDR3 protein: CASTGTVNSPLHF
V gene: TRBV29-1; clone size: NA; CDR3 length: 13; D gene: TRBD1; J gene: TRBJ1-1; CDR3 DNA: TGCAGCGGTACACAGGGGGGCGGCACTGAAGCTTTCTTT; CDR3 protein: CSGTQGGGTEAFF
V gene: TRBV7-2; clone size: NA; CDR3 length: 15; D gene: TRBD2; J gene: TRBJ2-7; CDR3 DNA: TGTGCCAGCAGCTTTTCCACGGGAGGTATTTACGAGCAGTACTTC; CDR3 protein: CASSFSTGGIYEQYF
V gene: TRBV28; clone size: NA; CDR3 length: 12; D gene: NA; J gene: TRBJ1-4; CDR3 DNA: TGTGCCAGCAGTTTCCTCCCCCGAAAACTGTTTTTT; CDR3 protein: CASSFLPRKLFF
V gene: TRBV9; clone size: NA; CDR3 length: 15; D gene: TRBD2; J gene: TRBJ2-1; CDR3 DNA: TGTGCCAGCAGCCCCCTAGCGGGAGTAGGAAATGAGCAGTTCTTC; CDR3 protein: CASSPLAGVGNEQFF
V gene: TRBV2; clone size: NA; CDR3 length: 14; D gene: TRBD1; J gene: TRBJ2-5; CDR3 DNA: TGTGCCAGCAGTCAACAGGGGCAGGTGGAGACCCAGTACTTC; CDR3 protein: CASSQQGQVETQYF
V gene: TRBV12-5; clone size: NA; CDR3 length: 12; D gene: NA; J gene: TRBJ2-7; CDR3 DNA: TGTGCTAGTGGTAGGTCGGGCGGGGAGCAGTACTTC; CDR3 protein: CASGRSGGEQYF
V gene: TRBV6-5; clone size: NA; CDR3 length: 16; D gene: TRBD2; J gene: TRBJ2-7; CDR3 DNA: TGTGCCAGCAGTTACACCGGGACTAGCGGGTACTACGAGCAGTACTTC; CDR3 protein: CASSYTGTSGYYEQYF
V gene: TRBV2; clone size: NA; CDR3 length: 13; D gene: TRBD1; J gene: TRBJ2-7; CDR3 DNA: TGTGCCAGCAGAGCCGGGACAGGGAACGAGCAGTACTTC; CDR3 protein: CASRAGTGNEQYF
V gene: TRBV28; clone size: NA; CDR3 length: 14; D gene: NA; J gene: TRBJ1-5; CDR3 DNA: TGTGCCAGCAGTTTTACAGAGAGCAATCAGCCCCAGCATTTT; CDR3 protein: CASSFTESNQPQHF
V gene: TRBV15; clone size: NA; CDR3 length: 17; D gene: NA; J gene: TRBJ2-3; CDR3 DNA: TGTGCCACCAGCAGTCTGACCTATAGCAGACTCACAGATACGCAGTATTTT; CDR3 protein: CATSSLTYSRLTDTQYF
V gene: TRBV5-1; clone size: once; CDR3 length: 14; D gene: NA; J gene: TRBJ2-7; CDR3 DNA: TGCGCCAGCAGCCTGGACGGAGGCTCCTACGAGCAGTACTTC; CDR3 protein: CASSLDGGSYEQYF
V gene: TRBV18; clone size: NA; CDR3 length: 13; D gene: TRBD1; J gene: TRBJ1-2; CDR3 DNA: TGTGCCAGCTCACGGGACAGTTTAAATGGCTACACCTTC; CDR3 protein: CASSRDSLNGYTF
V gene: TRBV11-2; clone size: few; CDR3 length: 15; D gene: TRBD1; J gene: TRBJ1-4; CDR3 DNA: TGTGCCAGCAGCCGGACAGGGGGCGTAAATGAAAAACTGTTTTTT; CDR3 protein: CASSRTGGVNEKLFF
V gene: TRBV6-1; clone size: NA; CDR3 length: 11; D gene: NA; J gene: TRBJ2-7; CDR3 DNA: TGTGCCAGCGAGAGGTTCTACGAGCAGTACTTC; CDR3 protein: CASERFYEQYF
V gene: TRBV6-1; clone size: NA; CDR3 length: 12; D gene: NA; J gene: TRBJ1-1; CDR3 DNA: TGTGCCAGCAGTGAAGGGACAGAAGAAGCTTTCTTT; CDR3 protein: CASSEGTEEAFF
V gene: TRBV20-1; clone size: few; CDR3 length: 10; D gene: NA; J gene: TRBJ1-4; CDR3 DNA: TGCAGTGCTCAGAATGAAAAACTGTTTTTT; CDR3 protein: CSAQNEKLFF
V gene: TRBV11-2; clone size: NA; CDR3 length: 15; D gene: TRBD2; J gene: TRBJ2-4; CDR3 DNA: TGTGCCAGCAGCTTAGTAGTGGGAGGGCGGGACATTCAGTACTTC; CDR3 protein: CASSLVVGGRDIQYF
V gene: TRBV13; clone size: NA; CDR3 length: 14; D gene: TRBD2; J gene: TRBJ2-1; CDR3 DNA: TGTGCCAGCTCCCTGGCGGGAGTCTCCAATGAGCAGTTCTTC; CDR3 protein: CASSLAGVSNEQFF
V gene: TRBV9; clone size: once; CDR3 length: 16; D gene: NA; J gene: TRBJ1-2; CDR3 DNA: TGTGCCAGCAGCGTAGGAGGGGGGGGCTGGTGGTATGGCTACACCTTC; CDR3 protein: CASSVGGGGWWYGYTF
V gene: TRBV15; clone size: NA; CDR3 length: 16; D gene: NA; J gene: TRBJ2-5; CDR3 DNA: TGTGCCACCAGCGGATCAGGGTGGGGAGGCCAAGAGACCCAGTACTTC; CDR3 protein: CATSGSGWGGQETQYF
V gene: TRBV7-2; clone size: NA; CDR3 length: 16; D gene: TRBD1; J gene: TRBJ2-7; CDR3 DNA: TGTGCCAGCAGCTTAGCGCGGGACAGGGCTAGCTACGAGCAGTACTTC; CDR3 protein: CASSLARDRASYEQYF
V gene: TRBV7-6; clone size: NA; CDR3 length: 13; D gene: NA; J gene: TRBJ2-1; CDR3 DNA: TGTGCCAGCAGCTTAGGGGGCGGTGCTGAGCAGTTCTTC; CDR3 protein: CASSLGGGAEQFF
V gene: TRBV2; clone size: NA; CDR3 length: 12; D gene: NA; J gene: TRBJ2-5; CDR3 DNA: TGTGCCAGCGGGACAAGCCAAGAGACCCAGTACTTC; CDR3 protein: CASGTSQETQYF
V gene: TRBV5-4; clone size: NA; CDR3 length: 14; D gene: NA; J gene: TRBJ2-5; CDR3 DNA: TGTGCCAGCAGCGGACAGATGTACCAAGAGACCCAGTACTTC; CDR3 protein: CASSGQMYQETQYF
V gene: TRBV6-5; clone size: NA; CDR3 length: 15; D gene: TRBD1; J gene: TRBJ1-2; CDR3 DNA: TGTGCCAGCAGTAATACCGGGACAGGGACCTATGGCTACACCTTC; CDR3 protein: CASSNTGTGTYGYTF
V gene: TRBV29-1; clone size: NA; CDR3 length: 14; D gene: TRBD2; J gene: TRBJ2-5; CDR3 DNA: TGCAGCGTGGTGGAGGGCGGGAGGCGAGAGACCCAGTACTTC; CDR3 protein: CSVVEGGRRETQYF
V gene: TRBV5-1; clone size: NA; CDR3 length: 14; D gene: NA; J gene: TRBJ2-5; CDR3 DNA: TGCGCCAGCAGCTTGGACAGGGTAGGGGAGACCCAGTACTTC; CDR3 protein: CASSLDRVGETQYF
V gene: TRBV25-1; clone size: NA; CDR3 length: 15; D gene: TRBD1; J gene: TRBJ2-7; CDR3 DNA: TGTGCCAGCAGTGAATACCGGACAGGGCGCTACGAGCAGTACTTC; CDR3 protein: CASSEYRTGRYEQYF
V gene: TRBV7-9; clone size: NA; CDR3 length: 12; D gene: NA; J gene: TRBJ1-5; CDR3 DNA: TGTGCCAGCAGCACGGACACTCAGCCCCAGCATTTT; CDR3 protein: CASSTDTQPQHF
V gene: TRBV6-1; clone size: NA; CDR3 length: 13; D gene: TRBD1; J gene: TRBJ2-3; CDR3 DNA: TGTGCCAGCAGTGGCAGGGGGACAGATACGCAGTATTTT; CDR3 protein: CASSGRGTDTQYF